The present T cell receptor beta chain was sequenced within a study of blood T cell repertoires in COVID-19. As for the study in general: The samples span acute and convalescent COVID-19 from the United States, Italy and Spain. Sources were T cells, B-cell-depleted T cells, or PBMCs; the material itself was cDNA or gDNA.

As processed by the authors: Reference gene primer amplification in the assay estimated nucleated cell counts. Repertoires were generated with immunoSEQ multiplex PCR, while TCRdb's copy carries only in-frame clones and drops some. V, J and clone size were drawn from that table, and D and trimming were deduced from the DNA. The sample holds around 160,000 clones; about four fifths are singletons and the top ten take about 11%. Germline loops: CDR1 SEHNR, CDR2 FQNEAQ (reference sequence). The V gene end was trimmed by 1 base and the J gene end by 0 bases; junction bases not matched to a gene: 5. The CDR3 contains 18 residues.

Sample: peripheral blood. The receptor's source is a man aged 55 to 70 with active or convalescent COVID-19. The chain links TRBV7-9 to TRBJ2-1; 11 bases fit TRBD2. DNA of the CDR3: TGTGCCAGCAGCTTAGAACTAGCGGGAGTGGGCTCCTACAATGAGCAGTTCTTC. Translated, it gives CASSLELAGVGSYNEQFF.